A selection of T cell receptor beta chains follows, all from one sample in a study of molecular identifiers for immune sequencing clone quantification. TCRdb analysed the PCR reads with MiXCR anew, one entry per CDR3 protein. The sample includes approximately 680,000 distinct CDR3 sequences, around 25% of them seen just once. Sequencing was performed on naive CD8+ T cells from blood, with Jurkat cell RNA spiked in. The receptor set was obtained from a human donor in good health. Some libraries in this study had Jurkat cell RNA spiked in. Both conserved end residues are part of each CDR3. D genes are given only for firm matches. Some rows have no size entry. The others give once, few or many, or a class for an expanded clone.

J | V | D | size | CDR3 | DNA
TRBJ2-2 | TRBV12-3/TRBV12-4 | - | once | CASSPDFNTGELFF | TGTGCCAGCAGTCCCGACTTTAACACCGGGGAGCTGTTTTTT
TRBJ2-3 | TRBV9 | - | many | CASSVGHPDTQYF | TGTGCCAGCAGCGTAGGACATCCCGATACGCAGTATTTT
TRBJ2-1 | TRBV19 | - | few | CASSIVQGRYDNEQFF | TGTGCCAGTAGTATAGTCCAGGGGCGATACGACAATGAGCAGTTCTTC
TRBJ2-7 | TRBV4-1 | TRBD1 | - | CASSQLRDRDYEQHF | TGCGCCAGCAGCCAACTCCGGGACAGGGACTACGAGCAGCACTTC
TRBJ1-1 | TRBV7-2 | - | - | CASSLWAQVNTEAFF | TGTGCCAGCAGCTTATGGGCACAGGTCAACACTGAAGCTTTCTTT
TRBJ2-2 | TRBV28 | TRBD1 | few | CASSLRDRPTTGELFF | TGTGCCAGCAGTTTAAGGGACAGACCAACTACCGGGGAGCTGTTTTTT
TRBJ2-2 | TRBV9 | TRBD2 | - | CASSVAPLAGSGNTGELFF | TGTGCCAGCAGCGTAGCACCCCTAGCGGGAAGTGGGAACACCGGGGAGCTGTTTTTT
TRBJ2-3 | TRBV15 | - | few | CATSRGGLPGTDTQYF | TGTGCCACCAGCAGAGGGGGTCTACCCGGCACAGATACGCAGTATTTT
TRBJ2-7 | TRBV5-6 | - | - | CVSSLGVYEQYF | TGTGTCAGCAGCTTGGGGGTCTACGAGCAGTACTTC
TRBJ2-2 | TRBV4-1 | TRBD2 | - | CASSPRGIGGGHTGELFF | TGCGCCAGCAGCCCCCGCGGGATTGGCGGGGGGCACACCGGGGAGCTGTTTTTT
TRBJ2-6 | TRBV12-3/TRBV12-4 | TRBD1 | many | CASDDRGSGANVLTF | TGTGCCAGCGACGACAGGGGCTCTGGGGCCAACGTCCTGACTTTC
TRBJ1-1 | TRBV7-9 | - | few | CASSKQGPEAFF | TGTGCCAGCAGCAAACAGGGCCCCGAAGCTTTCTTT
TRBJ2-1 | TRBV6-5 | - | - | CASSYSSGGYNEQLF | TGTGCCAGCAGTTACTCGTCCGGGGGCTACAATGAGCAGCTCTTC
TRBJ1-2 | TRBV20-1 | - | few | CSARSSGGDYGYTF | TGCAGTGCTAGATCTTCAGGAGGTGACTATGGCTACACCTTC
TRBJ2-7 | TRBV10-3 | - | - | CAISGQGPLYEQYF | TGTGCCATCAGTGGGCAGGGGCCTCTCTACGAGCAGTACTTC
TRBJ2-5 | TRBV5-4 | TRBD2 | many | CASSGGLADQETQYF | TGTGCCAGCAGCGGCGGTCTAGCGGACCAAGAGACCCAGTACTTC
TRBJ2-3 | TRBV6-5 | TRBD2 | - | CASSLAGRDADTQYF | TGTGCCAGCAGTCTAGCGGGACGGGACGCAGATACGCAGTATTTT
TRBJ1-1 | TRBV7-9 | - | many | CASSFDRVLAEAFF | TGTGCCAGCAGCTTCGACCGGGTTCTCGCTGAAGCTTTCTTT
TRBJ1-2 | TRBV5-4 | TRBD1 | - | CASSLSGTDYGYTF | TGTGCCAGCAGCTTAAGTGGGACAGACTATGGCTACACCTTC
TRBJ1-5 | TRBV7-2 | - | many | CASSLVFTNQPQHF | TGTGCCAGCAGCTTAGTATTCACGAATCAGCCCCAGCATTTT
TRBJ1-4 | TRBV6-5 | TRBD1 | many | CASWTGSNEKLFF | TGTGCCAGCTGGACAGGTTCTAATGAAAAACTGTTTTTT
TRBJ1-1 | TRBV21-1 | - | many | CASSKEEGASNGMNTEAFF | TGTGCCAGCAGCAAAGAGGAGGGGGCCTCGAATGGTATGAACACTGAAGCTTTCTTT
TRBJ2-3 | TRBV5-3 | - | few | CASSLSRARVSGTQYF | TGTGCCAGCAGCCTGAGTAGGGCCAGGGTTTCAGGTACGCAGTATTTT
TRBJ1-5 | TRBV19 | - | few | CASSWGASQPQHF | TGTGCCAGTAGTTGGGGGGCTAGTCAGCCCCAGCATTTT
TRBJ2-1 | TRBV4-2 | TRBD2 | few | CASRLELAGVGNEQFF | TGTGCCAGCAGACTCGAACTAGCGGGAGTCGGCAATGAGCAGTTCTTC
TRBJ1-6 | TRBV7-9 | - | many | CASSLPKGFNSPLHF | TGTGCCAGCAGCTTACCCAAGGGATTTAATTCACCCCTCCACTTT
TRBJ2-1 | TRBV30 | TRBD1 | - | CAWAGGQGVDEQFF | TGTGCCTGGGCAGGGGGACAGGGCGTCGATGAGCAGTTCTTC
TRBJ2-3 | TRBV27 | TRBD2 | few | CASSSAGTFLYTQYF | TGTGCCAGCAGTTCAGCGGGGACCTTTTTATATACGCAGTATTTT
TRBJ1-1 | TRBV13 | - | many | CASSPLGLGNTEAFF | TGTGCCAGCAGCCCCCTAGGATTGGGGAACACTGAAGCTTTCTTT
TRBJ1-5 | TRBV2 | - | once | CASSQDNQLLHF | TGTGCCAGCAGCCAAGACAATCAGCTCCTGCATTTT
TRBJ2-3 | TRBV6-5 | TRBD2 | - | CASSYTLGTSGTGWTDTQYF | TGTGCCAGCAGTTACACATTGGGGACTAGCGGCACAGGGTGGACAGATACGCAGTATTTT
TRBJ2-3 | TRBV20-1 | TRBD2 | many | CSARVLAESTDTQYF | TGCAGTGCTAGAGTCCTAGCGGAGAGCACAGATACGCAGTATTTT
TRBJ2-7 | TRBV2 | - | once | CASPPRNGQAYEQYF | TGTGCCAGCCCCCCCCGAAACGGACAAGCCTACGAGCAGTACTTC
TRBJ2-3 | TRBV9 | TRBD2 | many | CASSETTSGFTDTQYF | TGTGCCAGCAGCGAGACGACTAGCGGCTTCACAGATACGCAGTATTTT
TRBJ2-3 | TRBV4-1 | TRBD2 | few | CASSYIAGGRTDTQYF | TGCGCCAGCAGCTACATAGCGGGAGGCCGCACAGATACGCAGTATTTT
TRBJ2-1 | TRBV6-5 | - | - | CASSYEGYNEQSF | TGTGCCAGCAGTTACGAGGGGTACAATGAGCAGTCCTTC
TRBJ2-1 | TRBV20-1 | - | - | CSARDFGRNKQFF | TGCAGTGCTAGAGATTTTGGGCGCAATAAGCAGTTCTTC
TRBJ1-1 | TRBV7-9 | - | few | CASTPAVINTEAFF | TGTGCCAGCACCCCCGCGGTGATAAACACTGAAGCTTTCTTT
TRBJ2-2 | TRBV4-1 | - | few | CASSQGYLMGPGELFF | TGCGCCAGCAGCCAAGGATACCTCATGGGACCCGGGGAGCTGTTTTTT
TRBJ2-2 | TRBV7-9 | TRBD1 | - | CASSSARDRGTGELFF | TGTGCCAGCAGCTCCGCCCGGGACAGGGGGACCGGGGAGCTGTTTTTT
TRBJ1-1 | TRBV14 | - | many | CASSQDLGGRSNTEAFF | TGTGCCAGCAGCCAAGATTTGGGGGGACGGTCGAACACTGAAGCTTTCTTT
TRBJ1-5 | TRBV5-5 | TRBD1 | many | CASSRTGGANQPQHF | TGTGCCAGCAGCCGGACAGGGGGAGCCAATCAGCCCCAGCATTTT
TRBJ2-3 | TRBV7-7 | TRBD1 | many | CASSLSPFQLSAGQGTDTQYF | TGTGCTAGCAGCTTATCCCCGTTCCAACTATCTGCGGGACAGGGGACAGATACGCAGTATTTT
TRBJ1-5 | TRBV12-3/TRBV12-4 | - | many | CASSLARGSNQPQHF | TGTGCCAGCAGTTTGGCCAGGGGTAGCAATCAGCCCCAGCATTTT
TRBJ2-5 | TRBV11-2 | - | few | CASTQGRETQYF | TGTGCCAGCACCCAAGGGCGAGAGACCCAGTACTTC